Listed here are 25 T cell receptor beta chains from one sample, sequenced in a study of tumor-infiltrating lymphocytes in oesophageal squamous cell carcinoma. TCRdb re-analysed the PCR reads in MiXCR, keeping a single row per CDR3 protein. Counted here are tens of thousands of distinct CDR3 sequences, more than 30% occurring once; the ten biggest clones make up 23%. The sample comprised esophageal tumor tissue. These receptors were taken from a male donor with esophageal squamous cell carcinoma.

The rearrangement links TRBV9 to TRBJ2-1, with D perhaps TRBD2 (7 bases). The V gene lost 0 bases and the J gene lost 4 bases, with 17 bases spanning the gap. Germline V gene data show CDR1 as SGDLS and CDR2 as YYNGEE. This CDR3 spans 17 amino acids. The CDR3 reads CASSVATGGGRYNEQFF. The CDR3 DNA is TGTGCCAGCAGCGTAGCTACGGGCGGGGGCCGTTACAATGAGCAGTTCTTC.

Relative to its sample, this clonotype is medium-sized. The gene calls are TRBV7-9 and TRBJ2-5; D is perhaps TRBD2 (6 bases). The CDR3 sequence is 15 residues long. Trimming pared 4 bases from V and 0 bases from J, leaving 12 bases between. From germline, CDR1 is SEHNR and CDR2 FQNEAQ (reference sequence). The CDR3 protein is CASSSRAGYQETQYF. Here the CDR3 DNA reads TGTGCCAGCAGCTCGAGGGCGGGGTACCAAGAGACCCAGTACTTC. Looking up the rest from reference TRBV7-9 and TRBJ2-5 gives the full variable domain: DTGVSQNPRHKITKRGQNVTFRCDPISEHNRLYWYRQTLGQGPEFLTYFQNEAQLEKSRLLSDRFSAERPKGSFSTLEIQRTEQGDSAMYLCASSSRAGYQETQYFGPGTRLLVL.

This clonotype has just a few counts. The chain links TRBV18 to TRBJ1-2; D gene ambiguous. Trimming left V 6 bases short and J 3 bases short, with 11 bases between. CDR3 size: 13 residues. Germline values: CDR1 KGHSH, CDR2 LQKENI. Here the CDR3 DNA reads TGTGCCAGCTCGACCGCCGAGGACTATGGCTACACCTTC. Translation gives CASSTAEDYGYTF.

V gene TRBV5-1 combines with J gene TRBJ2-7, with D tentatively TRBD2 (6 bases). The CDR3 consists of 15 residues. Looked up from germline, CDR1 is SGHRS and CDR2 is YFSETQ. V shed 0 bases and J shed 7 bases, with 17 bases lying between them. The CDR3 coding sequence is TGCGCCAGCAGCTTGGCCGGCGGGACTGGCAATGAGCAGTACTTC. It yields the protein CASSLAGGTGNEQYF.

This clonotype has a handful of counts. This may be a read error, as it is one base from a much larger clone. The V and J genes are TRBV27 and TRBJ2-5; no clear D. The end of the DNA aligns better with TRBJ2-1, so the J call may be wrong. Per the germline V gene, CDR1 is MNHEY and CDR2 is SMNVEV (reference sequence). The CDR3 has 15 amino acids. CDR3 DNA: TGTGCCAGCAGTCCACGGTCCGGACGCCCCTACGAGCAGTTCTTC. Translated: CASSPRSGRPYEQFF.

Remarks on this clonotype: The conserved phenylalanine or tryptophan is not found at the CDR3 terminus, so this likely reflects a read error. The DNA is left out, because the CDR3 cannot be placed on it with certainty; the CDR3 is given as TCRdb lists it. The gene calls are TRBV10-3 and TRBJ2-6; the tabulated D call, TRBD2, remains unverified against the DNA. Germline-derived CDR1 and CDR2 are ENHRY and SYGVKD. The CDR3 adds up to 17 amino acids, both ends counted. CDR3 region: CAIRAGLAEVYEQYFGA.

The rearrangement uses TRBV6-6 and TRBJ2-1; D might be TRBD2 (5 bases). The V end lost 2 bases, the J end lost 7 bases, and 24 bases lay between the germline ends. The CDR3 has 18 amino acids. The germline V gene has CDR1 MNHNY and CDR2 SVGAGI (reference sequence). The CDR3 region is CASSYLLLTTPSGNEQFF. The CDR3 DNA reads as TGTGCCAGCAGTTACCTTCTTTTGACTACGCCAAGTGGGAATGAGCAGTTCTTC.

The rearrangement uses TRBV7-9 and TRBJ2-5; unclear D gene. Germline CDR1 and CDR2: SEHNR and FQNEAQ (reference sequence). The germline V and J ends were trimmed by 1 base and 11 bases, with 11 bases remaining between them. The CDR3 consists of 12 residues. The CDR3 sequence: CASSLVSDEQYF. CDR3 coding DNA: TGTGCCAGCAGCTTAGTATCGGATGAGCAGTACTTC.

This clonotype has a single count. A junction end diverges from the germline sequence, so it may reflect a read error. CDR3: CASSPTGTGRTYTQYF. The CDR3 coding sequence is TGTGCCAGCAGCCCAACCGGGACAGGGCGCACATATACGCAGTATTTT. The rearrangement links TRBV7-3 to TRBJ2-3; 9 bases match TRBD1. Germline assignment: CDR1 SGHTA and CDR2 FQGTGA. There are 16 residues in the CDR3.

There are many counts of this clonotype. Lacking the conserved final phenylalanine or tryptophan, this CDR3 likely reflects a read error. The limits of the CDR3 on the DNA are not certain, so only TCRdb's listed CDR3 is given. J is TRBJ2-7 and V is TRBV7-2; the listed D gene, TRBD2, was not tested against the DNA. Germline V lookup: CDR1 SGHTA, CDR2 FQGNSA. Both ends counted, the CDR3 spans 15 residues. The CDR3 loop reads CASSPYEAGGYTFGS.

A single count supports this clonotype. The chain recombines TRBV7-3 with TRBJ2-3; D remains ambiguous. The ends were cut back, 2 bases at V and 6 bases at J, with 9 bases in the middle. CDR1 and CDR2 from the germline V gene are SGHTA and FQGTGA. This CDR3 contains 13 residues. In DNA, the CDR3 is TGTGCCAGCAGCTTACACACTAAGGATACGCAGTATTTT. It is translated as CASSLHTKDTQYF.

The J gene is TRBJ2-1, the V gene TRBV9, with D possibly being TRBD1 (6 bases). CDR1 SGDLS and CDR2 YYNGEE come from the germline V gene. The CDR3 extends over 14 amino acids. Trimming shortened V by 4 bases and J by 8 bases, and 16 bases separated the two germline ends. CDR3 protein: CASSSERAGDEQFF. Here the CDR3 DNA reads TGTGCCAGCAGCTCAGAGAGAGCAGGGGATGAGCAGTTCTTC.

This clonotype occurred many times. The chain recombines TRBV5-4 with TRBJ2-7; no firm D call. CDR1 is SGHNT and CDR2 is YYREEE in the germline V gene (reference sequence). V dropped 3 bases and J dropped 4 bases, with 8 bases sitting between them. The CDR3 spans 12 residues. This chain's CDR3 is CASSYDFYEQYF. For the CDR3, the DNA is TGTGCCAGCAGCTACGACTTTTACGAGCAGTACTTC.

This clonotype is deemed medium-sized. This chain links TRBV7-8 with TRBJ2-3; TRBD1 is a possible D gene (5 bases). The V gene lost 6 bases and the J gene lost 2 bases, with 15 bases spanning the gap. Germline CDR1 SGHVS, CDR2 FQNEAQ. The CDR3 totals 15 residues. DNA for the CDR3: TGTGCCAGCAGGCCGGACACTTCTACCACAGATACGCAGTATTTT. Amino acid sequence: CASRPDTSTTDTQYF. The whole variable domain, filled in from reference TRBV7-8 and TRBJ2-3, reads GAGVSQSPRYKVAKRGQDVALRCDPISGHVSLFWYQQALGQGPEFLTYFQNEAQLDKSGLPSDRFFAERPEGSVSTLKIQRTQQEDSAVYLCASRPDTSTTDTQYFGPGTRLTVL.

The chain recombines TRBV27 with TRBJ2-7; TRBD1 agrees at 8 bases. Gene TRBJ2-1 matches the end of the DNA better, so the J call may be wrong. The CDR3 spans 17 residues. Germline loops: CDR1 MNHEY, CDR2 SMNVEV (reference sequence). CDR3 in DNA: TGTGCCAGCAGTTCGTCCGGGACAGGATTTGAGTTGGGTGAGCAGTTCTTC. This translates into CASSSSGTGFELGEQFF.

The chain carries TRBV6-1 and TRBJ2-3, with 7 positions matching TRBD1. This CDR3 contains 14 residues. CDR1 and CDR2 (germline): MNHNS, SASEGT. Germline trimming cut 8 bases from V and 11 bases from J; bases unmatched to any gene: 16. CDR3 amino acids: CASSTGSSYSEQYF. For the CDR3, the DNA is TGTGCCAGCTCGACAGGGAGCTCCTACAGTGAGCAGTATTTT.

This clonotype was found many times. V and J are TRBV7-9 and TRBJ1-2; TRBD1 matches at 10 bases. From germline, CDR1 is SEHNR and CDR2 FQNEAQ (reference sequence). The CDR3 runs 13 residues. The J segment lost 2 bases and the V segment lost 8 bases, leaving 2 bases of the junction unmatched. CDR3 region: CASGQGGNYGYTF. The CDR3 DNA reads TGTGCCAGCGGACAGGGGGGAAACTATGGCTACACCTTC.

The genes are TRBV7-2 and TRBJ2-5, with TRBD2 matching 9 bases. The J call may be mistaken, given a closer DNA end match to TRBJ2-1. This CDR3 has 16 amino acids. Germline CDR1 SGHTA, CDR2 FQGNSA. The DNA of the CDR3 is TGTGCCAGCAGCTCCAGGGGTCCTAGCGGGGTTAATGAGCAGTTCTTC. It translates to CASSSRGPSGVNEQFF.

This clonotype was seen repeatedly, ten times or more. One junction end does not reproduce the germline sequence, and a read error may be involved. The J gene is TRBJ2-7, the V gene TRBV11-3; D is unresolved. There are 13 residues in the CDR3. Germline V CDR1 and CDR2: SGHNT, YENEEA. As DNA, the CDR3 is TGTGCCAGCAGCTTAGCAGGCTCCAACGAGCAGTACTTC. It codes for CASSLAGSNEQYF.

This clonotype showed up just a few times. The chain combines TRBV6-6 with TRBJ2-1; 9 positions agree with TRBD1. Germline V gene sequence: CDR1 MNHNY, CDR2 SVGAGI (reference sequence). With V trimmed by 3 bases and J by 7 bases, 13 bases remained unmatched. This CDR3 has 17 amino acids. The CDR3 protein is CASSYNRDRVPLNEQFF. CDR3 coding DNA: TGTGCCAGCAGTTATAACCGGGACAGGGTTCCTCTGAATGAGCAGTTCTTC.

Notes on this clonotype: The conserved closing phenylalanine or tryptophan is absent in this CDR3, likely reflecting a read error. The limits of the CDR3 on the DNA are not certain, so only TCRdb's listed CDR3 is given. The rearrangement joins TRBV12-5 to TRBJ2-7; the DNA was not compared with TRBD1, the D call given in the table. Germline V lookup: CDR1 LGHNT, CDR2 FRNRAP. Counting both end residues, the CDR3 totals 15 amino acids. CDR3 amino acids: CASGSNRVHGYTFGS.

A word on this clonotype: The missing conserved phenylalanine or tryptophan at the end of this CDR3 makes a read error likely. The DNA is omitted, as the CDR3 cannot be located on it reliably, and the CDR3 follows TCRdb's listing. The V call is TRBV7-9, the J call TRBJ2-1; the listed D gene, TRBD1, was not tested against the DNA. The length of the CDR3 is 20 amino acids, counting both ends. Germline V gives CDR1 SEHNR, CDR2 FQNEAQ (reference sequence). CDR3 protein: CASSLRAQPGTGGNGYTFGS.

By sample share, this clonotype is medium-sized. The chain uses TRBV7-9 and TRBJ2-5; possibly TRBD1 or TRBD2 for D (7 bases each). V was cut by 1 base and J by 5 bases, with 11 bases left in between. CDR3 length equals 14 residues. Germline CDR1 SEHNR, CDR2 FQNEAQ (reference sequence). CDR3 DNA sequence: TGTGCCAGCAGCTTAGAGCAGGGGGGGGAGACCCAGTACTTC. It yields the protein CASSLEQGGETQYF.

This clonotype came up many times. The chain joins TRBV5-1 to TRBJ2-5; 7 bases fit TRBD1. With 4 bases clipped from V and 2 bases from J, the junction kept 2 bases outside the gene matches. The germline CDR1 and CDR2 sequences are SGHRS and YFSETQ. The CDR3 sequence is 13 residues long. CDR3 nucleotides: TGCGCCAGCAGCACGGACAGGCAAGAGACCCAGTACTTC. This sequence encodes CASSTDRQETQYF.

This clonotype appeared many times. The V call is TRBV12-3 or TRBV12-4, the J call TRBJ1-2; 7 bases align to TRBD1. Germline trimming cut 4 bases from V and 4 bases from J; bases unmatched to any gene: 18. The CDR3 has 18 amino acids. DNA of the CDR3: TGTGCCAGCAGTTCACCGGAGGGACAGTTGGGGCATTCCTATGGCTACACCTTC. It is translated as CASSSPEGQLGHSYGYTF.